Listed below are T cell receptor beta chains from one sample, sequenced in a study of CD8+CD57+ T cells in acquired aplastic anemia. TCRdb reprocessed the reads via MiXCR and lists one record per CDR3 protein. This table has 400,000 to 500,000 distinct CDR3 sequences, approximately 70% appearing once. The sequencing sample was made of sorted CD4+, CD8+, or CD8+CD57+ T cells (not recorded which) from PBMCs. The origin of the receptors is a human donor in good health, serving as a control. Both conserved end residues are part of each CDR3. The size field is filled for only some rows; it gives once, few, many or a size class.

>few|TRBV7-3|13|TRBJ2-3
CASSLFSTDTQYF
>.|TRBV9|18|TRBJ2-7
CASSVDGGQGYTSVEQCF
>.|TRBV9|15|TRBJ2-7
CASSVGQGYAYEQYF
>many|TRBV6-6|15|TRBJ2-7
CASSYKLAGTDEQYF
>many|TRBV12-3/TRBV12-4|15|TRBJ2-2
CASISGQGGHGELFF
>many|TRBV5-1|15|TRBJ1-1
CASSPTQGRDTEAFF
>.|TRBV14|14|TRBJ1-5
CASSLEVTCPPEHF
>.|TRBV5-8|17|TRBJ2-1
CASSRSRDRQAHNEQFF
>.|TRBV4-3|12|TRBJ1-2
CAVRQGGDGYTF
>many|TRBV5-6|18|TRBJ2-3
CASSLDVPGQWRTDTQYF
>.|TRBV6-1|13|TRBJ2-7
CASGGSGYGEQYF
>.|TRBV20-1|14|TRBJ2-5
CSARVSVPVVTQYF
>many|TRBV6-1|13|TRBJ2-3
CASRDSFLDTQYF
>many|TRBV4-1|16|TRBJ2-7
CASSQDPGAGAYEQYF
>.|TRBV5-1|14|TRBJ1-2
CASTQGLSNYGYTF
>.|TRBV7-3|11|TRBJ1-1
CASSTPDEAFF
>.|TRBV5-1|15|TRBJ2-6
CASRQGVSGANVLTF
>.|TRBV10-3|15|.
CAISAGGGLGYTIYF
>many|TRBV29-1|11|TRBJ2-3
CSAGGSGAQYF
>few|TRBV7-2|13|TRBJ1-1
CASSPFGATEAFF
>.|TRBV11-2|15|TRBJ1-2
CASSLEGNSYYGYTF
>many|TRBV9|15|TRBJ1-5
CASSARGQVGGPQHF
>.|TRBV19|11|TRBJ1-1
CASSRAGEAFF
>.|TRBV2|17|TRBJ2-1
CASNNGWAGGGYTFGSF
>.|TRBV20-1|15|TRBJ1-6
CSAGEETGWDSPLHF
>many|TRBV2|11|TRBJ1-2
CASRLDSGYTF
>many|TRBV12-3/TRBV12-4|14|TRBJ2-6
CASMKGLGANVLTF
>.|TRBV7-9|14|TRBJ1-2
CASSRDSVSFGSPF
>many|TRBV5-1|14|TRBJ1-1
CASSTGRGRPEAFF
>.|TRBV5-1|11|TRBJ2-3
CASSSPDTRYF
>once|TRBV5-1|14|TRBJ1-1
CATSYTDREGEAFF
>few|TRBV12-3/TRBV12-4|10|TRBJ1-1
CASTGQIAFF
>many|TRBV5-8|14|TRBJ2-3
CASSPTGVADTQYF
>.|TRBV6-4|13|TRBJ2-7
CASADKTPYEQYF
>many|TRBV7-2|14|TRBJ2-2
CASSWTSGTGELFF
>once|TRBV7-2|14|TRBJ1-2
CASSIKGQGSEAFF
>.|TRBV5-1|14|TRBJ2-7
CASSLGGTEAEQYF
>many|TRBV5-6|16|TRBJ2-2
CASSLVRLGWAGELFF
>.|TRBV10-3|14|TRBJ1-1
CAIRPRTGGNEAFF
>many|TRBV12-3/TRBV12-4|11|TRBJ1-2
CASSRGHGYTF
>.|TRBV7-6|15|TRBJ2-7
CASSVQETQYFGPYF
>.|TRBV5-4|15|TRBJ1-4
CASSDTVTFNEKLFF
>.|TRBV11-3|14|TRBJ1-6
CASSHPLGLSPLHF
>.|TRBV7-8|14|TRBJ2-7
CASSLGEVTYEQYF
>.|TRBV7-8|18|TRBJ2-5
CASSLIRAGAGTQETQYF
>few|TRBV2|12|TRBJ1-6
CASRTDNSPLHF
>many|TRBV27|12|TRBJ1-1
CASSLGLGEAFF
>.|TRBV19|14|TRBJ1-6
CASKVGQINSPLHF
>.|TRBV7-9|13|TRBJ1-4
CASSSAILEELFF